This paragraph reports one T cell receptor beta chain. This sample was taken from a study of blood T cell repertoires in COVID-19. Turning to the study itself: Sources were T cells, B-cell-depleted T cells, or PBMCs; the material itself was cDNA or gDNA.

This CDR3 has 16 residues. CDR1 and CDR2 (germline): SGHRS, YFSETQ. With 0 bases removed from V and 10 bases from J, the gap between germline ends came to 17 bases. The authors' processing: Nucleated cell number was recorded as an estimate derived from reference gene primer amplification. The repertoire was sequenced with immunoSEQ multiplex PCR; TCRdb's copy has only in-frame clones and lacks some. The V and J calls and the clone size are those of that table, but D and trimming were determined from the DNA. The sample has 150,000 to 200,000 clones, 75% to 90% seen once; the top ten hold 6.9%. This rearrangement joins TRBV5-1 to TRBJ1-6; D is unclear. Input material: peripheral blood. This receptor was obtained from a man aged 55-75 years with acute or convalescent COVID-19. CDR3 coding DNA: TGCGCCAGCAGCTTGGAATCGGCAGAGACACCCTCACCCCTCCACTTT. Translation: CASSLESAETPSPLHF.